This T cell receptor (beta chain) was documented in a study of post-analysis software for immune sequencing data. For the study at large: Disease courses included relapsing-remitting, secondary progressive and progressive-relapsing multiple sclerosis.

TCR beta cDNA libraries included unique molecular identifiers. A population of roughly 0.9 to 11 million T cells gave rise to roughly 500,000 cDNA molecules. TCRdb used MiXCR to reprocess the PCR reads, holding one entry per CDR3 protein. The table records about 570,000 distinct CDR3 sequences, 30% to 40% of them present only once. To note about this clonotype: The antigen remains undetermined.

V lost 1 base, J lost 4 bases, and 11 bases stayed unmatched. Germline V gene data show CDR1 as DFQATT and CDR2 as SNEGSKA (reference sequence). This CDR3 comprises 16 residues. The study's findings and limits: Those with multiple sclerosis, the patient group, showed significantly lower normalized Chao1 diversity than controls. The authors found that F measure strongly co-clustered same-batch samples. A handful of TRBV segments were significantly more frequent in patients than in controls. TRBV5-6, TRBV5-1 and TRBV20-1 were among these segments.

This receptor was taken from a girl aged 2-17 years with multiple sclerosis. The chain has TRBV20-1 and TRBJ2-3; 7 positions match TRBD2. The sample comprised blood. CDR3 nucleotides: TGCAGTGCTAGAGGATACGGACTAGATAGTCCAGATACGCAGTATTTT. This gives the protein CSARGYGLDSPDTQYF.